The sequence of this TCR beta chain was determined in a study of blood T cell repertoires in COVID-19. Seattle patients were enrolled during active infection and followed longitudinally. The authors' processing: Amplification of reference gene primers provided the estimated nucleated cell counts. This table comes from immunoSEQ multiplex PCR, and its TCRdb copy is limited to in-frame clones, with some not included. Clone size and the V and J calls come from that table; the DNA yielded D and trimming. The sample holds roughly 250,000 clones, about 85% seen once. This sequence originates from a human donor with COVID-19, enrolled during active disease. The donor label of this sample is uncertain. Material: peripheral blood.

The CDR3 DNA reads as TGTGCCAGCAGCCCCCGGACTAGCGGGACCAATGAGCAGTTCTTC. This encodes CASSPRTSGTNEQFF. The V call is TRBV7-2, the J call TRBJ2-1; 12 bases are shared with TRBD2. V was clipped by 5 bases and J by 6 bases; unmatched bases: 5. The CDR3 extends over 15 amino acids. The germline gives CDR1 SGHTA, CDR2 FQGNSA.